A single sample gave rise to the 25 T cell receptor beta chains below, sequenced in a study of OX40 agonist ivuxolimab in advanced cancers. Measured with immunoSEQ multiplex PCR; TCRdb has only the in-frame clones, and not every one. The data show tens of thousands of clones, approximately 94% seen once. Sequenced here: CD4+ or CD8+ T cells sorted from blood, sampled in a trial of the OX40 agonist ivuxolimab. All receptors derive from an adult with an advanced solid tumor such as melanoma, head and neck, liver or kidney cancer.

The gene calls are TRBV7-3 and TRBJ1-1; D uncertain. This CDR3 spans 13 amino acids. The V gene lost 5 bases and the J gene lost 6 bases, with 13 bases spanning the gap. Germline V lookup: CDR1 SGHTA, CDR2 FQGTGA. CDR3: CASSPLLLPEAFF. CDR3 nucleotide sequence: TGTGCCAGCAGCCCCCTACTCTTGCCTGAAGCTTTCTTT.

V gene TRBV9 combines with J gene TRBJ2-4; either TRBD1 or TRBD2 may fit D (7 bases each). Germline loops: CDR1 SGDLS, CDR2 YYNGEE. Trimming removed 6 bases from V and 9 bases from J, with 13 bases in between. The CDR3 loop spans 12 amino acids. CDR3 sequence: CASMGGGGIQYF. In DNA, the CDR3 is TGTGCCAGCATGGGAGGGGGCGGCATTCAGTACTTC.

The chain recombines TRBV27 with TRBJ2-7; perhaps TRBD2 as D (5 bases). CDR3 size: 15 residues. Between the trimmed V and J ends, which lost 2 bases and 3 bases, there was a span of 14 bases. The V gene's germline CDR1 is MNHEY and CDR2 SMNVEV (reference sequence). The CDR3 region is CASSLSGSSFYEQYF. The CDR3 region has the DNA TGTGCCAGCAGTTTAAGTGGGAGTAGTTTCTACGAGCAGTACTTC.

This clone has a single count. The chain links TRBV7-9 to TRBJ2-6; TRBD1 aligns across 9 bases. The V segment lost 4 bases and the J segment 0 bases; nucleotides outside the gene matches: 7. Per germline, CDR1 SEHNR and CDR2 FQNEAQ (reference sequence). The CDR3 has 18 amino acids. The CDR3 nucleotides are TGTGCCAGCAGCTCACGCGACAGGGGGACCTCTGGGGCCAACGTCCTGACTTTC. Translating it yields CASSSRDRGTSGANVLTF. Based on the CDR3 plus reference TRBV7-9 and TRBJ2-6, the full variable domain is DTGVSQNPRHKITKRGQNVTFRCDPISEHNRLYWYRQTLGQGPEFLTYFQNEAQLEKSRLLSDRFSAERPKGSFSTLEIQRTEQGDSAMYLCASSSRDRGTSGANVLTFGAGSRLTVL.

The rearrangement joins TRBV6-5 to TRBJ2-6; D is perhaps TRBD1 or TRBD2 (5 bases each). Germline CDR1 MNHEY, CDR2 SVGAGI. Trimming shortened V by 11 bases and J by 2 bases, and 16 bases separated the two germline ends. The CDR3 is 15 amino acids. CDR3 DNA sequence: TGTGCCTCCGGTCCGGGGCCCCCTGGGGCCAACGTCCTGACTTTC. Amino acids: CASGPGPPGANVLTF.

The chain carries TRBV7-9 and TRBJ2-2, with 7 bases that match TRBD1. CDR3 length: 14 residues. Germline CDR1 SEHNR, CDR2 FQNEAQ (reference sequence). Trimming removed 5 bases from V and 2 bases from J; junction bases left unmatched: 2. This CDR3 reads CASSGTANTGELFF. The CDR3 nucleotides are TGTGCCAGCAGCGGGACAGCAAACACCGGGGAGCTGTTTTTT. Full variable domain (outside the CDR3, taken from reference TRBV7-9 and TRBJ2-2): DTGVSQNPRHKITKRGQNVTFRCDPISEHNRLYWYRQTLGQGPEFLTYFQNEAQLEKSRLLSDRFSAERPKGSFSTLEIQRTEQGDSAMYLCASSGTANTGELFFGEGSRLTVL.

This clone was seen a single time. The chain has TRBV7-9 and TRBJ2-1; TRBD2 matches 13 bases. Germline V gene data show CDR1 as SEHNR and CDR2 as FQNEAQ (reference sequence). There are 15 residues in the CDR3. After removal of 4 bases from V and 9 bases from J, the junction contained 6 bases not matched to a gene. Written as DNA, the CDR3 is TGTGCCAGCAGCTCGCCCGGGACTAGCGGGGTTGAGCAGTTCTTC. It translates to CASSSPGTSGVEQFF.

This clone was observed a single time. The rearrangement joins TRBV7-6 to TRBJ2-3; no clear D gene. Between the trimmed V and J ends, which lost 2 bases and 2 bases, there was a span of 8 bases. The germline V gene encodes CDR1 SGHVS and CDR2 FNYEAQ. The CDR3 length is 14 residues. This chain's CDR3 is CASSLCRTTDTQYF. CDR3 DNA sequence: TGTGCCAGCAGCTTATGTCGGACCACAGATACGCAGTATTTT.

This clone has a single count. This chain connects TRBV28 to TRBJ2-2, with D unresolved. The CDR3 spans 10 residues. The germline CDR1 and CDR2 sequences are MDHEN and SYDVKM. Trimming left V 7 bases short and J 6 bases short, with 3 bases between. The CDR3 coding sequence is TGTGCCAGCATGGCCGGGGAGCTGTTTTTT. Residues: CASMAGELFF.

The J gene is TRBJ2-7, the V gene TRBV5-6, with 8 nucleotides matching TRBD1. The CDR3 has 15 residues. The ends lost 4 bases at V and 2 bases at J; junction bases unmatched: 8. Germline lookup yields CDR1 SGHDT and CDR2 YYEEEE. CDR3 sequence reads: CASSTILTGAYEQYF. The DNA of the CDR3 is TGTGCCAGCAGCACCATCCTGACAGGGGCCTACGAGCAGTACTTC.

Here the CDR3 DNA reads TGTGCCAGCAGTTTACTTGCGGGTGAGCAGTTCTTC. Translation gives CASSLLAGEQFF. The chain employs TRBV27 and TRBJ2-1; possible D gene TRBD2, 5 bases. V lost 2 bases and J lost 9, with 8 bases in between. CDR3 length equals 12 residues. Germline CDR1 and CDR2: MNHEY and SMNVEV (reference sequence).

This clone was counted a single time. This rearrangement joins TRBV9 to TRBJ1-1; unclear D gene. The CDR3 has 13 residues. V was cut by 3 bases and J by 1 base, with 7 bases left in between. Germline V lookup: CDR1 SGDLS, CDR2 YYNGEE. CDR3 nucleotide sequence: TGTGCCAGCAGCGCGCAAGGGAACACTGAAGCTTTCTTT. Its protein product is CASSAQGNTEAFF.

This clone was recorded only once. This chain uses TRBV5-4 with TRBJ1-3, with TRBD1 identical over 9 bases. The V segment lost 0 bases and the J segment 3 bases; nucleotides outside the gene matches: 1. The CDR3 totals 15 residues. In germline, CDR1 is SGHNT, CDR2 YYREEE (reference sequence). This CDR3 reads CASSLDRGLGNTIYF. The CDR3 nucleotides read TGTGCCAGCAGCTTGGACAGGGGGCTTGGAAACACCATATATTTT.

This chain links TRBV11-3 with TRBJ2-2; 11 bases are shared with TRBD2. Germline CDR1 reads SGHNT; CDR2 reads YENEEA. The J segment lost 0 bases and the V segment lost 5 bases, leaving 8 bases of the junction unmatched. This CDR3 region has 18 residues. This CDR3 is CASSPLGLAESNTGELFF. CDR3 DNA sequence: TGTGCCAGCAGCCCATTGGGACTAGCGGAGTCGAACACCGGGGAGCTGTTTTTT.

The CDR3 nucleotides read TGTGCCAGCAGCCCCGAGGGGGGAAGGCTCCACGAGCAGTACTTC. Translated, it gives CASSPEGGRLHEQYF. The chain uses TRBV27 and TRBJ2-7, with D perhaps assigned TRBD1 or TRBD2 (6 bases each). In germline, CDR1 is MNHEY, CDR2 SMNVEV (reference sequence). V lost 6 bases, J lost 5 bases, and 20 bases lay in between. This CDR3 contains 15 residues.

The chain carries TRBV28 and TRBJ2-5, with 9 bases fitting TRBD2. CDR1 MDHEN and CDR2 SYDVKM come from the germline V gene. The ends lost 3 bases at V and 4 bases at J; junction bases unmatched: 15. The CDR3 is made up of 18 amino acids. In nucleotides, the CDR3 is TGTGCCAGCAGTTTCGCGCCTAGTGCGGGGGGGCCGGGAGAGACCCAGTACTTC. Translating gives CASSFAPSAGGPGETQYF.

This clone was detected once. DNA of the CDR3: TGTGCCAGCAGCGCTCCTAGCGTCCCCTACAATGAGCAGTTCTTC. It specifies CASSAPSVPYNEQFF. This rearrangement joins TRBV7-9 to TRBJ2-1; D is perhaps TRBD2 (6 bases). This CDR3 is 15 amino acids long. Germline V gene sequence: CDR1 SEHNR, CDR2 FQNEAQ (reference sequence). The V gene lost 5 bases and the J gene lost 2 bases, with 13 bases spanning the gap.

V usage is TRBV7-9 and J usage is TRBJ2-6; weak D call: TRBD2 (5 bases). Germline lookup yields CDR1 SEHNR and CDR2 FQNEAQ (reference sequence). Trimming took off 3 bases at V and 1 base at J, with 13 bases between the two ends. CDR3 size: 17 residues. Written as DNA, the CDR3 is TGTGCCAGCAGCTTTTTTGGACGGACTTCTGGGGCCAACGTCCTGACTTTC. Translation gives CASSFFGRTSGANVLTF.

This chain connects TRBV5-1 to TRBJ2-3; D might be TRBD1 or TRBD2, each matching 5 bases. Germline V lookup: CDR1 SGHRS, CDR2 YFSETQ. CDR3 length: 16 residues. V was pared by 0 bases and J by 3 bases, with 14 bases between. In DNA, the CDR3 is TGCGCCAGCAGCTTGGTCTCGTCTGGGGGTACAGATACGCAGTATTTT. It translates to CASSLVSSGGTDTQYF.

The rearrangement links TRBV28 to TRBJ1-1; D unresolved. Germline-derived CDR1 and CDR2 are MDHEN and SYDVKM. The CDR3 extends over 14 amino acids. Trimming stripped 4 bases from V and 2 bases from J, with 11 bases between. In nucleotides, the CDR3 is TGTGCCAGCAGTTCACCCCGACGCAACACTGAAGCTTTCTTT. It specifies CASSSPRRNTEAFF.

The CDR3 coding sequence is TGTGCCACAACTGATCATCTCTACGAGCAGTACTTC. Translating it yields CATTDHLYEQYF. This chain connects TRBV27 to TRBJ2-7; the D is unclear. The CDR3 runs to 12 residues. Germline V gene sequence: CDR1 MNHEY, CDR2 SMNVEV (reference sequence). V lost 10 bases and J 3 bases, leaving 13 bases between the germline ends.

The rearrangement uses TRBV6-6 and TRBJ2-5; D gene unclear. Germline lookup yields CDR1 MNHNY and CDR2 SVGAGI (reference sequence). Trimming took off 6 bases at V and 1 base at J, with 6 bases between the two ends. The CDR3 has 12 residues. CDR3: CASSPLQETQYF. CDR3 bases: TGTGCCAGCAGCCCCCTCCAAGAGACCCAGTACTTC.

J is TRBJ1-5 and V is TRBV19; a weak D match, TRBD1 (5 bases). Germline CDR1 and CDR2: LNHDA and SQIVND (reference sequence). CDR3 length equals 15 residues. V was trimmed by 6 bases and J by 0 bases, leaving 12 bases between them. CDR3 DNA: TGTGCCAGTAGGACAGACAGCTATAGCAATCAGCCCCAGCATTTT. It encodes CASRTDSYSNQPQHF.

V gene TRBV7-9 combines with J gene TRBJ2-1; 12 nucleotides match TRBD2. CDR1 SEHNR and CDR2 FQNEAQ come from the germline V gene (reference sequence). This CDR3 spans 18 amino acids. V dropped 1 base and J dropped 8; count of bases not matched to a gene: 12. This CDR3 is CASSLVEGLAGNWYEQFF. For the CDR3, the DNA is TGTGCCAGCAGCTTAGTAGAAGGACTAGCGGGAAATTGGTATGAGCAGTTCTTC.

V is TRBV9 and J is TRBJ2-7; D possibly corresponds to TRBD2 (6 bases). CDR3 size: 12 residues. The V gene lost 8 bases and the J gene lost 1 base, with 10 bases spanning the gap. CDR1 and CDR2 from the germline V gene are SGDLS and YYNGEE. CDR3 residues: CASGGSSYEQYF. In nucleotides, the CDR3 is TGTGCCAGTGGGGGGTCTTCCTACGAGCAGTACTTC.